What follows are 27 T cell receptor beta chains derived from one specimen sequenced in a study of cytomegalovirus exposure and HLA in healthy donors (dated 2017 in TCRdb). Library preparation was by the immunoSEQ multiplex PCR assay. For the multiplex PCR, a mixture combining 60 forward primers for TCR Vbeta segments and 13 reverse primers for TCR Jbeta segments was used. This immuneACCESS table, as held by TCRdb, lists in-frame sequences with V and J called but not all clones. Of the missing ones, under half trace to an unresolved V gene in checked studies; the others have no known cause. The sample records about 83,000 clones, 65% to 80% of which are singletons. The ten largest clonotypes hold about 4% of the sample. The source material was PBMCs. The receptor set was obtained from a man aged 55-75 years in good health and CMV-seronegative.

CDR3 amino acids: CASSPKDRGQSGYTF. DNA of the CDR3: TGTGCCAGCAGCCCGAAAGACAGGGGGCAAAGTGGCTACACCTTC. The V call is TRBV7-8, the J call TRBJ1-2, with 10 bases fitting TRBD1. Germline assignment: CDR1 SGHVS and CDR2 FQNEAQ. CDR3 length: 15 amino acids. Unmatched junction bases numbered 10, after V lost 5 bases and J lost 7 bases.

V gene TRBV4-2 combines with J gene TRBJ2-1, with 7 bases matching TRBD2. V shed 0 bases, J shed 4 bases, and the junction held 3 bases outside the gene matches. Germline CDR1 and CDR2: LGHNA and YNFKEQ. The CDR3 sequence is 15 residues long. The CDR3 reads CASSQDTSAYNEQFF. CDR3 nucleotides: TGTGCCAGCAGCCAAGATACTAGCGCTTACAATGAGCAGTTCTTC.

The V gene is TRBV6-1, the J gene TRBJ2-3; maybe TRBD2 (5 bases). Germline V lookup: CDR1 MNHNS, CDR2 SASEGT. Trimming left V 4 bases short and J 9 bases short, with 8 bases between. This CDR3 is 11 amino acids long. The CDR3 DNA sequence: TGTGCCAGCAGTGCAGGACTCACGCAGTATTTT. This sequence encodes CASSAGLTQYF.

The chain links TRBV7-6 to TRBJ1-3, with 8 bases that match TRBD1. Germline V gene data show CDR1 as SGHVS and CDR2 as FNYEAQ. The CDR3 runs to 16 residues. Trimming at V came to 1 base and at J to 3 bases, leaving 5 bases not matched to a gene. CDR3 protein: CASSLVQGGFGNTIYF. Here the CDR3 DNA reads TGTGCCAGCAGCTTAGTACAGGGGGGATTTGGAAACACCATATATTTT.

CDR3 nucleotide sequence: TGTGCCAGCAGCCCCGGACATGCTGCGGTGGGCACAGATACGCAGTATTTT. Translation: CASSPGHAAVGTDTQYF. J is TRBJ2-3 and V is TRBV9; D possibly corresponds to TRBD1 (5 bases). Germline V gives CDR1 SGDLS, CDR2 YYNGEE. The CDR3 sequence is 17 residues long. V lost 4 bases, J lost 1 base, and 19 bases lay in between.

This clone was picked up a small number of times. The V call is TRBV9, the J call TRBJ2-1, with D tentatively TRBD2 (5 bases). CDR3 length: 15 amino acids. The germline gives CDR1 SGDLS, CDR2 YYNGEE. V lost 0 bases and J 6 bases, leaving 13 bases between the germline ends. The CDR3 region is CASSVVGSEGNEQFF. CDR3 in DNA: TGTGCCAGCAGCGTAGTCGGTAGCGAAGGCAATGAGCAGTTCTTC.

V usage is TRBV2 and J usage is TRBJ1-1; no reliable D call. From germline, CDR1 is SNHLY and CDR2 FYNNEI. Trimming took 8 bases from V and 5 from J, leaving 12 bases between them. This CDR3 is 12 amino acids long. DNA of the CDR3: TGTGCCAGCCTGACACCTATAACTGAAGCTTTCTTT. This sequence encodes CASLTPITEAFF.

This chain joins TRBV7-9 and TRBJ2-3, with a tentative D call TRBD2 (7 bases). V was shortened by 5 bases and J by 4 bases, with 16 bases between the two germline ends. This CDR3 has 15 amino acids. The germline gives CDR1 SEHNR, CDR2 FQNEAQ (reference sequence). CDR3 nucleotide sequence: TGTGCCAGCAGCCCGGGGGAGGGGGTTCCAGATACGCAGTATTTT. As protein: CASSPGEGVPDTQYF.

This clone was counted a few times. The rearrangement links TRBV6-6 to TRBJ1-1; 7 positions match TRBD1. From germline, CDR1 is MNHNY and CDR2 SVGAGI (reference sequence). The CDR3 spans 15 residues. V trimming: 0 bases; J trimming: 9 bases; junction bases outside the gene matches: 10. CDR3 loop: CASSYSTLRDSQAFF. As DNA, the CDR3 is TGTGCCAGCAGTTACTCCACCCTCCGGGACAGTCAAGCTTTCTTT.

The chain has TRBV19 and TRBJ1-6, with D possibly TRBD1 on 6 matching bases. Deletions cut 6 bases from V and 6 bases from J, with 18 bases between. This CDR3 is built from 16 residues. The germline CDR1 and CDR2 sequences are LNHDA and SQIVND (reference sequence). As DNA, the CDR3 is TGTGCCAGTAGGACCCGATCAGGGGATGGTAATTCACCCCTCCACTTT. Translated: CASRTRSGDGNSPLHF. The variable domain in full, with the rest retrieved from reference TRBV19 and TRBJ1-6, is DGGITQSPKYLFRKEGQNVTLSCEQNLNHDAMYWYRQDPGQGLRLIYYSQIVNDFQKGDIAEGYSVSREKKESFPLTVTSAQKNPTAFYLCASRTRSGDGNSPLHFGNGTRLTVT.

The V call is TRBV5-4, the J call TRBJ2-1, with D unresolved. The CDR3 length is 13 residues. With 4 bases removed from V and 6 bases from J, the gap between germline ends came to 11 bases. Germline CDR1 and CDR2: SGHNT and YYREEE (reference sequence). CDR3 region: CASSGPSANEQFF. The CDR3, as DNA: TGTGCCAGCAGCGGGCCTTCGGCCAATGAGCAGTTCTTC.

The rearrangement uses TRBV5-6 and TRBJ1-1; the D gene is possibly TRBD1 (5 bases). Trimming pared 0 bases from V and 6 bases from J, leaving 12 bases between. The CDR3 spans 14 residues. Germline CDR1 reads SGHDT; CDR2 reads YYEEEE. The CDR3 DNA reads TGTGCCAGCAGCTTGGGGTGGGCGACAGCTGAAGCTTTCTTT. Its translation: CASSLGWATAEAFF.

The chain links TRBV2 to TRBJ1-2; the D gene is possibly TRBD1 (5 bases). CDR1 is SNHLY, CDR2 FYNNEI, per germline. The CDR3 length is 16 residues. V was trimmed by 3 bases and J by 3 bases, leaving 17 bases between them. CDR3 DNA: TGTGCCAGCAGTGAGCTCCGGGGGAGGTTTGACTATGGCTACACCTTC. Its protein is CASSELRGRFDYGYTF.

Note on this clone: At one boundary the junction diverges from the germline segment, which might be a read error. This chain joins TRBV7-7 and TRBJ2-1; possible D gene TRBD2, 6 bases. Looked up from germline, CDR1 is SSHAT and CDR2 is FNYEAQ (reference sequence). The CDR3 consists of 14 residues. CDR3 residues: CASSDGGSYNEQFF. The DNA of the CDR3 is TGTGCTAGCAGCGACGGGGGCTCCTACAATGAGCAGTTCTTC. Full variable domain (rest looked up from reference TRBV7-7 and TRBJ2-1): GAGVSQSPRYKVTKRGQDVTLRCDPISSHATLYWYQQALGQGPEFLTYFNYEAQPDKSGLPSDRFSAERPEGSISTLTIQRTEQRDSAMYRCASSDGGSYNEQFFGPGTRLTVL.

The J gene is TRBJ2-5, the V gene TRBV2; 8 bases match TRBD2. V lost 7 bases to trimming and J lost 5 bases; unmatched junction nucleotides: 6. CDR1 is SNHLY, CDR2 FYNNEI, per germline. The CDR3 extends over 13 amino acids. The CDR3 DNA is TGTGCCAGCATGAGACTAGCGACCGAGACCCAGTACTTC. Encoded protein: CASMRLATETQYF.

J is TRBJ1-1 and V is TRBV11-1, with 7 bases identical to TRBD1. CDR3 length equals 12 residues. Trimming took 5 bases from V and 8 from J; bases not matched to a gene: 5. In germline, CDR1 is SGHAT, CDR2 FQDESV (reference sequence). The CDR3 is CASSPGQHEAFF. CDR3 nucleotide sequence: TGTGCCAGCAGCCCGGGACAGCACGAAGCTTTCTTT. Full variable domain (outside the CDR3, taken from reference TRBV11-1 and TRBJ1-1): EAEVAQSPRYKITEKSQAVAFWCDPISGHATLYWYRQILGQGPELLVQFQDESVVDDSQLPKDRFSAERLKGVDSTLKIQPAELGDSAMYLCASSPGQHEAFFGQGTRLTVV.

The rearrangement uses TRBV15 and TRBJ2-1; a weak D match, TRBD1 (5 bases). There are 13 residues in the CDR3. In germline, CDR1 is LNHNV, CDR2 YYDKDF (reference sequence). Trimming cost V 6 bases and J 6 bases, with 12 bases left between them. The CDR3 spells CATRTVHLNEQFF. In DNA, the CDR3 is TGTGCCACCAGGACAGTGCACCTCAATGAGCAGTTCTTC.

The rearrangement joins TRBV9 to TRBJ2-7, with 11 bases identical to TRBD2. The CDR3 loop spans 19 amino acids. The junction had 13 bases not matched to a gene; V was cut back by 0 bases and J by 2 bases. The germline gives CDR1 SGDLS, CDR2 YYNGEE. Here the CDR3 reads CASSVGTSGQYLLPYEQYF. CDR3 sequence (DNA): TGTGCCAGCAGCGTAGGGACTAGCGGGCAATACCTTTTACCCTACGAGCAGTACTTC.

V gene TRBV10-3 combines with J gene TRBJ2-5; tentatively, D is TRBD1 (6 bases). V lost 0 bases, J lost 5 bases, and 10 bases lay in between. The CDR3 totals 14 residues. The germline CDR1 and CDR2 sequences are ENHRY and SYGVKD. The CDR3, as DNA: TGTGCCATCAGTGAGTCGAATAGGGGGGAGACCCAGTACTTC. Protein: CAISESNRGETQYF.

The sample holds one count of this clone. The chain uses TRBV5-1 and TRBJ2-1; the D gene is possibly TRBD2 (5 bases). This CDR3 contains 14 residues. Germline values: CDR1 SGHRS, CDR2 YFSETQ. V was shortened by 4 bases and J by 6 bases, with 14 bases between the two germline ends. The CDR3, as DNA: TGCGCCAGCAGCCCCTGGACTCAAACCAATGAGCAGTTCTTC. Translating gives CASSPWTQTNEQFF.

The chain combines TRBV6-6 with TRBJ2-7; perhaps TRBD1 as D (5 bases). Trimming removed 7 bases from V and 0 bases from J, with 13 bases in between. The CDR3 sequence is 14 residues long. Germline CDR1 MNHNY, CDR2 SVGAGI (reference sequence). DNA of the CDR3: TGTGCCAGCACCGCCGACAGTAACTCCTACGAGCAGTACTTC. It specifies CASTADSNSYEQYF.

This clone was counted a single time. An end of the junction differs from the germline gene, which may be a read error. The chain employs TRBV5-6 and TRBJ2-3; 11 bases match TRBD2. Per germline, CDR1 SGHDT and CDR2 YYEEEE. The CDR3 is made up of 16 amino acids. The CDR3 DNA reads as TGTGCCGGCAGCTTCCTAAATAGCGGGGGGGCTGATACGCAGTATTTT. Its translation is CAGSFLNSGGADTQYF.

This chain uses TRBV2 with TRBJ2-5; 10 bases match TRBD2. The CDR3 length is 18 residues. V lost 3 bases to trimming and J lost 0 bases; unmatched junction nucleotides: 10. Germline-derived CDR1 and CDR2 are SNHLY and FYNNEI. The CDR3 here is CASSDEFSGGPNQETQYF. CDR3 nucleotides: TGTGCCAGCAGTGATGAGTTTAGCGGGGGGCCTAACCAAGAGACCCAGTACTTC.

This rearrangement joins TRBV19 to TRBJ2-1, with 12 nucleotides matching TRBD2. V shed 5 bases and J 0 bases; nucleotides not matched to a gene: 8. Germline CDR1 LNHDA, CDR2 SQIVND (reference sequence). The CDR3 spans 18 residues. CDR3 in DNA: TGTGCCAGTAGTCCACTAGCGGGGGGCTCGAGCTCCTACAATGAGCAGTTCTTC. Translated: CASSPLAGGSSSYNEQFF.

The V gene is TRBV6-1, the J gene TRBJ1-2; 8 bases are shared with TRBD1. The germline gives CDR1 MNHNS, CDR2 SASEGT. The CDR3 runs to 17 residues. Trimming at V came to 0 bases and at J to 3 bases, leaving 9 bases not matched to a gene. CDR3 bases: TGTGCCAGCAGTGAAGCGGCAGGGGGCTTTTATGACTATGGCTACACCTTC. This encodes CASSEAAGGFYDYGYTF.

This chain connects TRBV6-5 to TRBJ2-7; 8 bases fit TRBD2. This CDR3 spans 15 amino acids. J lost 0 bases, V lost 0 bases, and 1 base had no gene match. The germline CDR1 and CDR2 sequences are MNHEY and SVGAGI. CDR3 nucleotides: TGTGCCAGCAGTTACTCGAGCGGGGGCTCCTACGAGCAGTACTTC. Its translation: CASSYSSGGSYEQYF.

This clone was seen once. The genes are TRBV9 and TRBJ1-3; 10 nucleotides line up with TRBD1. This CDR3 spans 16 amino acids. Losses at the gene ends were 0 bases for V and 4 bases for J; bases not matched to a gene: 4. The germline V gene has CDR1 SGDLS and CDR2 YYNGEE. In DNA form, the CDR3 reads TGTGCCAGCAGCGTAGGTGGGACAGGGGCAGGAAACACCATATATTTT. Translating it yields CASSVGGTGAGNTIYF.